The 19 T cell receptor beta chains presented below share a single source sample, sequenced in a study of PD-1 blockade in mismatch repair-deficient tumors. The data were produced by immunoSEQ multiplex PCR, yet TCRdb's version contains in-frame clones alone and is incomplete. The sample records some 120,000 clones, about 88% being singletons. Sample: peripheral blood, taken just over 70 weeks after starting pembrolizumab. These TCRs come from an adult with mismatch repair-deficient cancer.

This chain links TRBV7-8 with TRBJ2-7, with D hard to call. This CDR3 comprises 13 residues. In germline, CDR1 is SGHVS, CDR2 FQNEAQ. The V end was cut by 6 bases, the J end by 5 bases, with 14 bases between. The CDR3 region is CASSPSSRDEQYF. In nucleotides, the CDR3 is TGTGCCAGCAGTCCCTCGTCCCGGGACGAGCAGTACTTC.

V is TRBV30 and J is TRBJ2-3; no clear D gene. Germline assignment: CDR1 GTSNPN and CDR2 SVGIG (reference sequence). The CDR3 contains 13 residues. Trimming removed 4 bases from V and 3 bases from J, with 11 bases in between. The CDR3 DNA follows: TGTGCCTGGAAGCTAGAATGGACAGATACGCAGTATTTT. Residues: CAWKLEWTDTQYF.

This chain connects TRBV5-4 to TRBJ2-2; D possibly corresponds to TRBD2 (6 bases). The germline gives CDR1 SGHNT, CDR2 YYREEE (reference sequence). Between the trimmed V and J ends, which lost 2 bases and 2 bases, there was a span of 10 bases. This CDR3 spans 15 amino acids. Written as DNA, the CDR3 is TGTGCCAGCAGCTTCATAGCGGCTAACACCGGGGAGCTGTTTTTT. Amino acid sequence: CASSFIAANTGELFF.

The chain recombines TRBV10-3 with TRBJ2-5; D might be TRBD1 (5 bases). CDR3 length equals 14 residues. V dropped 9 bases and J dropped 0 bases, with 14 bases sitting between them. Per the germline V gene, CDR1 is ENHRY and CDR2 is SYGVKD. DNA of the CDR3: TGTGCCATTTCTGACAGAACGTACCAAGAGACCCAGTACTTC. It specifies CAISDRTYQETQYF.

The chain links TRBV18 to TRBJ2-5; the match to TRBD2 covers 8 bases. V dropped 6 bases and J dropped 1; count of bases not matched to a gene: 4. Germline V lookup: CDR1 KGHSH, CDR2 LQKENI. This CDR3 is 14 amino acids long. CDR3 region: CASSRSGTQETQYF. The DNA for the CDR3 is TGTGCCAGCTCGCGTAGCGGGACCCAAGAGACCCAGTACTTC.

CDR3 sequence: CASSLGMEQYF. The CDR3 nucleotides are TGTGCCAGCAGCTTGGGGATGGAGCAGTACTTC. The gene calls are TRBV11-3 and TRBJ2-7; D unresolved. Germline V gene data show CDR1 as SGHNT and CDR2 as YENEEA. The CDR3 contains 11 residues. Between the trimmed V and J ends, which lost 3 bases and 7 bases, there was a span of 7 bases. Complete variable domain (other parts from reference TRBV11-3 and TRBJ2-7): EAGVVQSPRYKIIEKKQPVAFWCNPISGHNTLYWYLQNLGQGPELLIRYENEEAVDDSQLPKDRFSAERLKGVDSTLKIQPAELGDSAVYLCASSLGMEQYFGPGTRLTVT.

The chain joins TRBV6-5 to TRBJ2-7; 9 bases map to TRBD1. J gave up 3 bases and V 0 bases, and 3 bases lay outside the gene matches. This CDR3 region has 15 residues. Germline V gene data show CDR1 as MNHEY and CDR2 as SVGAGI. The CDR3 DNA reads as TGTGCCAGCAGTTACTCGGGACAGGGCGTCTACGAGCAGTACTTC. Translated, it gives CASSYSGQGVYEQYF.

The rearrangement joins TRBV4-1 to TRBJ2-2; the D is unclear. The CDR3 spans 12 residues. Looked up from germline, CDR1 is MGHRA and CDR2 is YSYEKL. Trimming removed 5 bases at V and 5 bases at J, with 6 bases between. The CDR3 DNA reads TGCGCCAGCAGCGAAGGAACCGGGGAGCTGTTTTTT. This encodes CASSEGTGELFF.

This clone was observed a single time. V gene TRBV27 combines with J gene TRBJ2-5, with TRBD2 matching over 10 bases. The CDR3 spans 15 residues. V gave up 9 bases and J gave up 4 bases; unmatched junction bases: 11. Germline CDR1 reads MNHEY; CDR2 reads SMNVEV (reference sequence). CDR3 DNA sequence: TGTGCCAGTCGGGAAGCGGGAGGGATCGGAGAGACCCAGTACTTC. It yields the protein CASREAGGIGETQYF.

This clone has a single count. This chain connects TRBV13 to TRBJ2-7; D is unresolved. Germline V gives CDR1 PRHDT, CDR2 FYEKMQ (reference sequence). V was trimmed by 2 bases and J by 3 bases, leaving 14 bases between them. The CDR3 is made up of 15 amino acids. The CDR3 sequence: CASSLWGGNSYEQYF. The CDR3 DNA sequence: TGTGCCAGCAGCTTATGGGGTGGGAATAGCTACGAGCAGTACTTC.

The rearrangement uses TRBV29-1 and TRBJ2-4; unclear D gene. The germline V and J ends were trimmed by 0 bases and 7 bases, with 7 bases remaining between them. The germline V gene has CDR1 SQVTM and CDR2 ANQGSEA. This CDR3 region has 12 residues. This CDR3 reads CSVEDQANIQYF. For the CDR3, the DNA is TGCAGCGTTGAAGACCAAGCCAACATTCAGTACTTC.

In its sample, this clone was seen once. As the CDR3 is not closed by the conserved phenylalanine or tryptophan, this likely results from a read error. The limits of the CDR3 on the DNA are not certain, so only TCRdb's listed CDR3 is given. The chain couples TRBV21-1 to TRBJ1-2. TRBV21-1 is marked as a pseudogene. The CDR3 region is 11 residues in length, termini included. The chain's CDR3 is CASSKVAYPSS.

This chain links TRBV27 with TRBJ1-1; possibly TRBD1 for D (5 bases). V was cut by 1 base and J by 6 bases, with 9 bases left in between. The V gene's germline CDR1 is MNHEY and CDR2 SMNVEV (reference sequence). The CDR3 totals 13 residues. The CDR3 loop reads CASSLWGGAEAFF. The CDR3 DNA follows: TGTGCCAGCAGTTTATGGGGGGGGGCTGAAGCTTTCTTT.

The V and J genes are TRBV6-5 and TRBJ2-7; D is perhaps TRBD2 (5 bases). The CDR3 has 14 amino acids. Trimming stripped 2 bases from V and 0 bases from J, with 8 bases between. Germline V gene data show CDR1 as MNHEY and CDR2 as SVGAGI. CDR3: CASSYGSFSYEQYF. The CDR3 DNA reads as TGTGCCAGCAGTTACGGGAGTTTCTCCTACGAGCAGTACTTC.

A single count supports this clone. The rearrangement uses TRBV27 and TRBJ2-7; 7 positions agree with TRBD2. V gave up 10 bases and J gave up 2 bases; unmatched junction bases: 8. The CDR3 is 13 residues long. CDR1 is MNHEY, CDR2 SMNVEV, per germline (reference sequence). CDR3 region: CATRRGLTYEQYF. The DNA of the CDR3 is TGTGCCACCAGGAGGGGACTAACCTACGAGCAGTACTTC.

The gene calls are TRBV7-6 and TRBJ2-5; D remains unclear. The germline V and J ends were trimmed by 5 bases and 4 bases, with 5 bases remaining between them. Germline CDR1 SGHVS, CDR2 FNYEAQ. This CDR3 has 11 residues. CDR3 amino acids: CASSHGETQYF. The CDR3 DNA sequence: TGTGCCAGCAGCCACGGAGAGACCCAGTACTTC.

The V and J genes are TRBV5-1 and TRBJ2-1; the match to TRBD2 covers 8 bases. From germline, CDR1 is SGHRS and CDR2 YFSETQ. J was trimmed by 3 bases and V by 4 bases; bases with no gene match: 9. The CDR3 length is 16 residues. CDR3 amino acids: CASSQYSGENYNEQFF. CDR3 DNA: TGCGCCAGCAGCCAATATAGCGGGGAGAACTACAATGAGCAGTTCTTC.

In this sample, this clone turned up once. J is TRBJ1-5 and V is TRBV28; D is unclear. This CDR3 is built from 17 residues. Germline loops: CDR1 MDHEN, CDR2 SYDVKM. Trimming stripped 7 bases from V and 0 bases from J, with 19 bases between. CDR3 nucleotides: TGTGCCAGCACCGCCCCCGGGCGGACCTATAGCAATCAGCCCCAGCATTTT. It codes for CASTAPGRTYSNQPQHF. The full variable domain, rest sourced from reference TRBV28 and TRBJ1-5, is DVKVTQSSRYLVKRTGEKVFLECVQDMDHENMFWYRQDPGLGLRLIYFSYDVKMKEKGDIPEGYSVSREKKERFSLILESASTNQTSMYLCASTAPGRTYSNQPQHFGDGTRLSIL.

CDR3 protein: CASSYGTGGNEQFF. CDR3 DNA sequence: TGTGCCAGCAGTTACGGGACAGGGGGCAATGAGCAGTTCTTC. The chain combines TRBV27 with TRBJ2-1; 11 bases fit TRBD1. Looked up from germline, CDR1 is MNHEY and CDR2 is SMNVEV (reference sequence). J gave up 6 bases and V 4 bases, and 2 bases lay outside the gene matches. The CDR3 covers 14 residues.